Listed here is a single T cell receptor (beta chain). This record belongs to a study of blood T cell repertoires in COVID-19. Study context: Some COVID-19 samples were acute and others convalescent; all came from the United States, Italy and Spain. PBMCs, B-cell-depleted T cells, or T cells provided the cDNA or gDNA that made up the material.

The authors' processing: Amplified reference gene primers provided the basis for estimating nucleated cell counts. The assay was immunoSEQ multiplex PCR, and TCRdb's table has in-frame clones only and misses some. That table gives V, J and clone size, and the DNA gave D and trimming. The sample has 84,000 or so clones; around four fifths are singletons. The sequence derives from a man aged 80 or over with active or convalescent COVID-19. The sample was peripheral blood.

Here the CDR3 reads CASSPWGATDTQYF. The DNA for the CDR3 is TGTGCCAGCAGCCCGTGGGGCGCCACAGATACGCAGTATTTT. The chain uses TRBV14 and TRBJ2-3; the D gene is possibly TRBD1 (5 bases). V gave up 4 bases and J gave up 2 bases, with 10 bases separating them. Germline V gene data show CDR1 as SGHDN and CDR2 as FVKESK. This CDR3 spans 14 amino acids.